Each of the 18 T cell receptor beta chains below was sequenced from the same sample in a study of blood T cell repertoires in COVID-19. The assay was immunoSEQ multiplex PCR, and TCRdb's table has in-frame clones only and misses some. The sample has some 350,000 clones; more than 75% are singletons. The sample was peripheral blood. These receptor sequences come from a woman in her late teens or twenties who had recovered from COVID-19.

This chain joins TRBV6-4 and TRBJ2-7; 15 nucleotides line up with TRBD2. CDR1 is MRHNA, CDR2 SNTAGT, per germline. With V trimmed by 8 bases and J by 0 bases, 8 bases remained unmatched. The CDR3 spans 17 residues. The DNA for the CDR3 is TGTGCCAGCGGGGGACTAGCGGGAGGCCCGTTCTCCTACGAGCAGTACGTC. Amino acids: CASGGLAGGPFSYEQYV.

This clone was observed once. This rearrangement joins TRBV10-3 to TRBJ2-1; weak D call: TRBD1 (6 bases). Germline V CDR1 and CDR2: ENHRY, SYGVKD. CDR3 size: 15 residues. The germline V and J ends were trimmed by 2 bases and 4 bases, with 12 bases remaining between them. The CDR3 DNA reads TGTGCCATCAGTGAGCTAACAGGGCCTTACAATGAGCAGTTCTTC. As protein: CAISELTGPYNEQFF.

This CDR3 reads CASSQTTGPGEKLFF. CDR3 coding DNA: TGCGCCAGCAGCCAGACGACAGGGCCGGGTGAAAAACTGTTTTTT. The chain couples TRBV4-3 to TRBJ1-4; 7 positions match TRBD1. V shed 3 bases and J 7 bases; nucleotides not matched to a gene: 8. Germline values: CDR1 LGHNA, CDR2 YSLEER. This CDR3 has 15 amino acids.

The V gene is TRBV28, the J gene TRBJ1-1, with D possibly TRBD1 on 5 matching bases. This CDR3 is 12 amino acids long. V shed 6 bases and J shed 1 base, with 6 bases lying between them. Germline CDR1 reads MDHEN; CDR2 reads SYDVKM. This CDR3 is CASRGPNTEAFF. The DNA for the CDR3 is TGTGCCAGCAGGGGGCCGAACACTGAAGCTTTCTTT.

The V gene is TRBV19, the J gene TRBJ2-7; the match to TRBD2 covers 16 bases. Trimming took 7 bases from V and 0 from J; bases not matched to a gene: 12. The CDR3 extends over 19 amino acids. The germline CDR1 and CDR2 sequences are LNHDA and SQIVND (reference sequence). CDR3 in amino acids: CASTDTGTSGREHSYEQYV. DNA of the CDR3: TGTGCCAGTACCGACACCGGGACTAGCGGGAGGGAGCACTCCTACGAGCAGTACGTC.

The chain couples TRBV25-1 to TRBJ1-6; D gene unclear. Trimming stripped 1 base from V and 12 bases from J, with 10 bases between. Looked up from germline, CDR1 is MGHDK and CDR2 is SYGVNS. The CDR3 runs to 13 residues. DNA of the CDR3: TGTGCCAGCAGTGAATCCCCAGGCAGACCCCTCCACTTT. This gives the protein CASSESPGRPLHF.

This chain connects TRBV7-8 to TRBJ1-5, with TRBD1 identical over 9 bases. The trim removed 1 base at V and 3 bases at J, leaving 4 bases unmatched. The length of the CDR3 is 16 residues. Germline V gene sequence: CDR1 SGHVS, CDR2 FQNEAQ. In DNA, the CDR3 is TGTGCCAGCAGCTTAGAAGGACAGGGGAACAATCAGCCCCAGCATTTT. Its translation: CASSLEGQGNNQPQHF.

This chain uses TRBV11-2 with TRBJ2-5; TRBD1 might be the D (6 bases). The germline CDR1 and CDR2 sequences are SGHAT and FQNNGV. V was cut by 6 bases and J by 1 base, with 9 bases left in between. CDR3 length: 13 amino acids. The CDR3 region is CASRAGAQETQYF. The DNA for the CDR3 is TGTGCCAGCAGGGCAGGGGCCCAAGAGACCCAGTACTTC. The whole variable domain, filled in from reference TRBV11-2 and TRBJ2-5, reads EAGVAQSPRYKIIEKRQSVAFWCNPISGHATLYWYQQILGQGPKLLIQFQNNGVVDDSQLPKDRFSAERLKGVDSTLKIQPAKLEDSAVYLCASRAGAQETQYFGPGTRLLVL.

The rearrangement uses TRBV20-1 and TRBJ2-1; 8 bases fit TRBD2. Losses at the gene ends were 3 bases for V and 8 bases for J; bases not matched to a gene: 9. The CDR3 has 14 residues. CDR1 is DFQATT and CDR2 is SNEGSKA in the germline V gene (reference sequence). CDR3 DNA: TGCAGTGCTAGTAGACCGACGGGGGGGGATGAGCAGTTCTTC. This gives the protein CSASRPTGGDEQFF.

The V gene is TRBV6-5, the J gene TRBJ1-5, with D perhaps matching TRBD1 (5 bases). Between the trimmed V and J ends, which lost 2 bases and 7 bases, there was a span of 18 bases. Germline V gene lookup returns CDR1 MNHEY and CDR2 SVGAGI. This CDR3 is 16 amino acids long. The CDR3 coding sequence is TGTGCCAGCAGTTACGGGTCAGGGCCTCCGAGACAGCCCCAGCATTTT. Translation: CASSYGSGPPRQPQHF.

As regards this clone: Relative to the germline gene, one junction end is altered; a read error may explain this. The chain uses TRBV18 and TRBJ2-5; 10 bases match TRBD1. Per the germline V gene, CDR1 is KGHSH and CDR2 is LQKENI. The CDR3 consists of 16 residues. The DNA of the CDR3 is TGTGCCAGCTCACCAATTATCCGGGACAGGGGTATCTCGTCGCACTTC. It translates to CASSPIIRDRGISSHF. The full variable domain, rest sourced from reference TRBV18 and TRBJ2-5, is NAGVMQNPRHLVRRRGQEARLRCSPMKGHSHVYWYRQLPEEGLKFMVYLQKENIIDESGMPKERFSAEFPKEGPSILRIQQVVRGDSAAYFCASSPIIRDRGISSHFGPGTRLLVL.

The chain carries TRBV27 and TRBJ1-1; the D is unclear. Deletions cut 5 bases from V and 4 bases from J, with 14 bases between. This CDR3 region has 14 residues. Germline CDR1 is MNHEY and CDR2 is SMNVEV (reference sequence). CDR3 coding DNA: TGTGCCAGCAGTCACGACGGCCGCGGCACTGAAGCTTTCTTT. It encodes CASSHDGRGTEAFF.

The V gene is TRBV9, the J gene TRBJ2-1; the match to TRBD2 covers 7 bases. V shed 3 bases and J 4 bases; nucleotides not matched to a gene: 7. The length of the CDR3 is 15 residues. In germline, CDR1 is SGDLS, CDR2 YYNGEE. The CDR3 spells CASSAAGDEYNEQFF. The CDR3 DNA sequence: TGTGCCAGCAGCGCGGCGGGAGACGAATACAATGAGCAGTTCTTC.

The chain is built from TRBV7-2 and TRBJ2-1, with 9 bases matching TRBD1. Germline V CDR1 and CDR2: SGHTA, FQGNSA. The CDR3 has 14 residues. The trim removed 4 bases at V and 8 bases at J, leaving 6 bases unmatched. CDR3 sequence (DNA): TGTGCCAGCAGCTACCGGGACAGGGTCTATGAGCAGTTCTTC. Its translation: CASSYRDRVYEQFF.

The chain employs TRBV30 and TRBJ1-6; TRBD1 matches 8 bases. Germline V gene data show CDR1 as GTSNPN and CDR2 as SVGIG (reference sequence). This CDR3 is built from 16 residues. Trimming cost V 1 base and J 7 bases; bases outside gene matches: 9. The CDR3 nucleotides read TGTGCCTGGAGTGCCCGGTGGGACAGGAGGAATTCACCCCTCCACTTT. Its protein is CAWSARWDRRNSPLHF.

The chain couples TRBV6-6 to TRBJ2-5; 10 nucleotides match TRBD1. Germline lookup yields CDR1 MNHNY and CDR2 SVGAGI (reference sequence). The CDR3 spans 15 residues. V lost 5 bases to trimming and J lost 3 bases; unmatched junction nucleotides: 6. CDR3 DNA sequence: TGTGCCAGCAGTCGACAGGGGGCTGGGGAAGAGACCCAGTACTTC. Its protein is CASSRQGAGEETQYF.

This chain uses TRBV20-1 with TRBJ1-5; D perhaps matches TRBD1 (5 bases). The germline V gene has CDR1 DFQATT and CDR2 SNEGSKA (reference sequence). Trimming took off 3 bases at V and 6 bases at J, with 15 bases between the two ends. This CDR3 spans 14 amino acids. The CDR3: CSASNRQRGQPQHF. DNA for the CDR3: TGCAGTGCTAGTAACCGACAGCGAGGTCAGCCCCAGCATTTT.

The chain recombines TRBV28 with TRBJ2-1; 10 positions match TRBD2. The germline V gene encodes CDR1 MDHEN and CDR2 SYDVKM. The junction had 19 bases not matched to a gene; V was cut back by 6 bases and J by 8 bases. CDR3 length equals 18 residues. This CDR3 reads CASRRGGKQAGGAYEQFF. CDR3 nucleotides: TGTGCCAGCAGACGAGGGGGCAAACAAGCGGGAGGGGCTTATGAGCAGTTCTTC.